This TCR beta chain is from a study of blood T cell repertoires in COVID-19. Losses at the gene ends were 4 bases for V and 4 bases for J; bases not matched to a gene: 8. The CDR3 loop spans 16 amino acids. CDR1 and CDR2 (germline): MNHEY, SMNVEV (reference sequence). Assay: immunoSEQ multiplex PCR; the TCRdb copy retains only in-frame clones and omits some. The repertoire includes some 200,000 clones, over 75% of them detected once, and 4.4% sits in the top ten. This clonotype was obtained from a man aged 50-59 years with acute or convalescent COVID-19. The V and J genes are TRBV27 and TRBJ1-1, with 11 bases matching TRBD1. What was sequenced was peripheral blood. As DNA, the CDR3 is TGTGCCAGCAGTTCCCCCGGGACAGGGGGGAGCACTGAAGCTTTCTTT. Protein product: CASSSPGTGGSTEAFF.